The clone carrying this T cell receptor beta chain was recorded at least ten times. The CDR3 has 13 residues. Germline assignment: CDR1 KGHSH and CDR2 LQKENI. V was cut by 0 bases and J by 8 bases, with 10 bases left in between. The sample belongs to a study of T cells in Graves' hyperthyroidism and ophthalmopathy. Researchers took RNA transcripts and amplified the TCR beta CDR3 regions from them. RT-PCR in the first round (using the HTBI primer set) targeted the TCR CDR3. TCRdb reanalysed the multiplex PCR reads using MiXCR and keeps one entry per CDR3 protein. In the table there are 250,000 or so distinct CDR3 sequences, 13% to 15% of which are singletons.

The sample taken for sequencing was blood. The sequence derives from a woman aged 45 to 65 with Graves' hyperthyroidism that later progressed to Graves' ophthalmopathy. The chain carries TRBV18 and TRBJ1-2; no clear D gene. The CDR3 DNA reads as TGTGCCAGCTCACCACCGGATCGACGGGGCTACACCTTC. It translates to CASSPPDRRGYTF.